The 6 T cell receptor beta chains given below trace back to one sample, sequenced in a study of T cell repertoires in cytomegalovirus infection. MiXCR was run by TCRdb on the reads, yielding one entry per CDR3 protein. Here the sample spans fewer than 250,000 distinct CDR3 sequences, roughly 23% being singletons. Sequencing was done on a sample of CD8+ T cells from PBMCs. These receptors originate from a human donor in good health (CMV status not recorded). Some clones in this sample may be carry-over from other donors' samples.

This clonotype was detected many times. The J gene is TRBJ2-1, the V gene TRBV7-8, with 10 positions matching TRBD2. V lost 5 bases and J lost 4; bases outside the gene matches: 5. The CDR3 has 15 residues. Per the germline V gene, CDR1 is SGHVS and CDR2 is FQNEAQ. CDR3 protein: CASSPQRGGYNEQFF. DNA of the CDR3: TGTGCCAGCAGCCCTCAGCGGGGGGGATACAATGAGCAGTTCTTC.

V is TRBV2 and J is TRBJ2-1, with 13 positions matching TRBD2. Per the germline V gene, CDR1 is SNHLY and CDR2 is FYNNEI. V trimming: 6 bases; J trimming: 5 bases; junction bases outside the gene matches: 10. This CDR3 has 17 amino acids. The CDR3 nucleotides are TGTGCCAGCAGCGACCGACTAGCGGGGGGCCGGGACAATGAGCAGTTCTTC. It is translated as CASSDRLAGGRDNEQFF.

The rearrangement uses TRBV25-1 and TRBJ1-1, with 8 bases identical to TRBD1. Trimming at V came to 8 bases and at J to 6 bases, leaving 2 bases not matched to a gene. Germline CDR1 MGHDK, CDR2 SYGVNS. This CDR3 comprises 11 residues. The CDR3 sequence: CASGQGAEAFF. The DNA of the CDR3 is TGTGCCAGCGGACAGGGCGCTGAAGCTTTCTTT. The full variable domain, with the rest looked up from reference TRBV25-1 and TRBJ1-1, is EADIYQTPRYLVIGTGKKITLECSQTMGHDKMYWYQQDPGMELHLIHYSYGVNSTEKGDLSSESTVSRIRTEHFPLTLESARPSHTSQYLCASGQGAEAFFGQGTRLTVV.

DNA for the CDR3: TGTGCCAGCAGTTACTCGATGGGCGGGACACCCGGCTACACCTTC. It codes for CASSYSMGGTPGYTF. J is TRBJ1-2 and V is TRBV6-5; tentatively, D is TRBD1 (6 bases). Trimming left V 0 bases short and J 8 bases short, with 16 bases between. The germline gives CDR1 MNHEY, CDR2 SVGAGI. The CDR3 runs 15 residues.

This clonotype was observed once. The rearrangement links TRBV2 to TRBJ2-3; no clear D. Germline V lookup: CDR1 SNHLY, CDR2 FYNNEI. The ends were cut back, 2 bases at V and 0 bases at J, with 12 bases in the middle. The CDR3 has 16 residues. CDR3 residues: CASSELRAASTDTQYF. The CDR3 region has the DNA TGTGCCAGCAGTGAACTGAGAGCCGCTAGCACAGATACGCAGTATTTT.

This clonotype showed up many times. The chain couples TRBV11-2 to TRBJ1-1; 8 nucleotides agree with TRBD1. V shed 5 bases and J 5 bases; nucleotides not matched to a gene: 7. This CDR3 is 14 amino acids long. The germline V gene encodes CDR1 SGHAT and CDR2 FQNNGV. The CDR3 sequence is CASSPRTGKTEAFF. CDR3 coding DNA: TGTGCCAGCAGCCCAAGGACAGGGAAGACTGAAGCTTTCTTT. The full variable domain, completed using reference TRBV11-2 and TRBJ1-1, is EAGVAQSPRYKIIEKRQSVAFWCNPISGHATLYWYQQILGQGPKLLIQFQNNGVVDDSQLPKDRFSAERLKGVDSTLKIQPAKLEDSAVYLCASSPRTGKTEAFFGQGTRLTVV.